These 17 T cell receptor beta chains came from one sample sequenced in a study of T-cell memory formation after mild COVID-19. TCRdb fed the 5' RACE reads into MiXCR, producing one record per CDR3 protein. The sample lists roughly 110,000 distinct CDR3 sequences; around an eighth were seen once. Source material: PBMCs or a T cell subset sorted from them (not recorded which). The receptors shown here come from an adult woman who had mild COVID-19 (a few samples of this study predate the infection). Cell type and time point are not known.

The chain is built from TRBV5-1 and TRBJ2-1, with D possibly TRBD1 on 5 matching bases. The V and J ends lost 2 bases and 1 base respectively, with 13 bases between them. This CDR3 is 16 amino acids long. Germline V CDR1 and CDR2: SGHRS, YFSETQ. The CDR3: CASSFRSPGSYNEQFF. The CDR3 region has the DNA TGCGCCAGCAGCTTCAGGTCGCCAGGGTCCTACAATGAGCAGTTCTTC.

The CDR3 nucleotides are TGTGCCAGCAGTTTTTACGGACCAGTGGGGGGCTCATACACCTTC. Protein: CASSFYGPVGGSYTF. The chain employs TRBV12-3 or TRBV12-4 and TRBJ1-2; D perhaps matches TRBD1 (6 bases). This CDR3 has 15 amino acids. Trimming took off 3 bases at V and 11 bases at J, with 22 bases between the two ends.

The chain carries TRBV7-9 and TRBJ1-2, with no clear D. This CDR3 is built from 15 residues. Germline V lookup: CDR1 SEHNR, CDR2 FQNEAQ (reference sequence). Deletions cut 4 bases from V and 3 bases from J, with 15 bases between. For the CDR3, the DNA is TGTGCCAGCAGCTCAACGGAGGGAGAAGACTATGGCTACACCTTC. Translated: CASSSTEGEDYGYTF.

Here the CDR3 reads CASSQDETSGYEQYF. DNA of the CDR3: TGCGCCAGCAGCCAAGATGAGACTAGCGGCTACGAGCAGTACTTC. The chain uses TRBV4-3 and TRBJ2-7; 9 nucleotides align to TRBD2. This CDR3 has 15 amino acids. The ends lost 0 bases at V and 3 bases at J; junction bases unmatched: 3. CDR1 is LGHNA, CDR2 YSLEER, per germline.

This clonotype counts as medium-sized. J is TRBJ2-1 and V is TRBV29-1; D is unresolved. The CDR3 is 11 amino acids. V dropped 2 bases and J dropped 5 bases, with 4 bases sitting between them. The germline gives CDR1 SQVTM, CDR2 ANQGSEA. CDR3: CSVERNNEQFF. DNA of the CDR3: TGCAGCGTTGAACGAAACAATGAGCAGTTCTTC.

This clonotype was counted at least ten times. V and J are TRBV5-1 and TRBJ2-1; TRBD1 matches 7 bases. This CDR3 comprises 14 residues. V was pared by 3 bases and J by 4 bases, with 4 bases of the junction left unmatched. CDR1 and CDR2 from the germline V gene are SGHRS and YFSETQ. In DNA, the CDR3 is TGCGCCAGCAGCTCTACGGACAGGTACAATGAGCAGTTCTTC. It is translated as CASSSTDRYNEQFF.

This clonotype turned up a few times. This chain joins TRBV20-1 and TRBJ2-3, with 7 nucleotides matching TRBD2. The CDR3 has 14 amino acids. Germline trimming cut 0 bases from V and 6 bases from J; bases unmatched to any gene: 6. The germline V gene has CDR1 DFQATT and CDR2 SNEGSKA (reference sequence). The CDR3 DNA follows: TGCAGTGCTAGAGATAAGCTAGCGGTGGATACGCAGTATTTT. Protein product: CSARDKLAVDTQYF.

This clonotype was picked up a small number of times. The V call is TRBV12-3 or TRBV12-4, the J call TRBJ2-3, with 9 bases identical to TRBD2. V shed 6 bases, J shed 7 bases, and the junction held 11 bases outside the gene matches. This CDR3 contains 15 residues. The chain's CDR3 is CASSPSGGPVHTQYF. For the CDR3, the DNA is TGTGCCAGCAGCCCCAGCGGGGGGCCTGTCCATACGCAGTATTTT.

The CDR3 region is CASSPLGADGPIPYEQYF. The CDR3 DNA follows: TGTGCCAGCAGTCCCCTAGGGGCGGACGGACCCATCCCATACGAGCAGTACTTC. This chain connects TRBV6-2 or TRBV6-3 to TRBJ2-7; D is perhaps TRBD1 (5 bases). CDR1 is MNHEY and CDR2 is SVGEGT in the germline V gene. This CDR3 has 18 residues. Trimming pared 5 bases from V and 4 bases from J, leaving 27 bases between.

This sequence joins TRBV27 and TRBJ2-7; 7 bases agree with TRBD2. V was clipped by 6 bases and J by 3 bases; unmatched bases: 5. The CDR3 sequence is 13 residues long. Germline CDR1 and CDR2: MNHEY and SMNVEV (reference sequence). This CDR3 is CASSNSGLYEQYF. DNA for the CDR3: TGTGCCAGCAGCAATAGCGGGCTCTACGAGCAGTACTTC.

The rearrangement uses TRBV12-3 or TRBV12-4 and TRBJ2-1, with TRBD1 identical over 8 bases. CDR3 length: 14 amino acids. After removal of 1 base from V and 5 bases from J, the junction contained 1 base not matched to a gene. CDR3 residues: CASSLGTGHNEQFF. The DNA of the CDR3 is TGTGCCAGCAGTTTAGGGACAGGGCACAATGAGCAGTTCTTC.

This clonotype was found a few times. This sequence joins TRBV15 and TRBJ2-7; the D is unclear. Per the germline V gene, CDR1 is LNHNV and CDR2 is YYDKDF (reference sequence). Trimming cost V 2 bases and J 2 bases, with 7 bases left between them. The CDR3 loop spans 13 amino acids. CDR3 sequence: CATSRQITYEQYF. DNA of the CDR3: TGTGCCACCAGCAGACAGATTACCTACGAGCAGTACTTC.

This clonotype occurred many times. The chain recombines TRBV12-3 or TRBV12-4 with TRBJ2-3; TRBD1 is a possible D gene (6 bases). The CDR3 is 14 amino acids. V lost 4 bases to trimming and J lost 3 bases, with 11 bases between them. This chain's CDR3 is CASSWGRGTDTQYF. The CDR3 DNA follows: TGTGCCAGCAGTTGGGGCAGGGGAACAGATACGCAGTATTTT.

V is TRBV7-2 and J is TRBJ2-1; 10 bases are a match to TRBD2. Germline assignment: CDR1 SGHTA and CDR2 FQGNSA. The CDR3 loop spans 14 amino acids. J lost 5 bases, V lost 5 bases, and 3 bases had no gene match. DNA for the CDR3: TGTGCCAGCAGCCCGGGACTAGCGCACAATGAGCAGTTCTTC. It is translated as CASSPGLAHNEQFF.

The chain recombines TRBV5-4 with TRBJ1-1; D gene ambiguous. V lost 4 bases, J lost 4 bases, and 11 bases lay in between. The CDR3 runs to 13 residues. Germline-derived CDR1 and CDR2 are SGHNT and YYREEE (reference sequence). CDR3 in amino acids: CASSGQVITEAFF. The CDR3 DNA reads as TGTGCCAGCAGCGGGCAGGTGATCACTGAAGCTTTCTTT.

The chain couples TRBV9 to TRBJ2-3, with 7 nucleotides matching TRBD2. There are 12 residues in the CDR3. V was clipped by 7 bases and J by 1 base; unmatched bases: 0. Germline CDR1 SGDLS, CDR2 YYNGEE. CDR3 protein: CASRGGTDTQYF. In DNA form, the CDR3 reads TGTGCCAGCCGGGGGGGCACAGATACGCAGTATTTT.

This sequence joins TRBV30 and TRBJ1-2; 7 bases agree with TRBD1. The J segment lost 8 bases and the V segment lost 3 bases, leaving 9 bases of the junction unmatched. The length of the CDR3 is 13 residues. The V gene's germline CDR1 is GTSNPN and CDR2 SVGIG (reference sequence). CDR3 nucleotide sequence: TGTGCCTGGAGCGCTACAGGGGCTGACGGCTACACCTTC. This encodes CAWSATGADGYTF.